These 27 T cell receptor beta chains share one sample of origin, sequenced in a study of regulatory dendritic cells for organ transplantation. Their recognized antigens are unknown. Sequencing used immunoSEQ multiplex PCR; TCRdb keeps in-frame clones, though not all of them. The sample shows 9,500 to 15,000 clones, around 62% of them seen only once. Allogeneic regulatory or mature dendritic cells were co-cultured for approximately 5 days with CFSE-labeled sorted T cells at 1:10. Specimen: naive CD8+ T cells from blood cultured with dendritic cells. Subset indicated: CD45RA+ naive T cells. These TCRs come from a human donor in good health.

The chain employs TRBV11-2 and TRBJ2-7; D is possibly TRBD1 (5 bases). Trimming removed 2 bases from V and 5 bases from J, with 22 bases in between. This CDR3 comprises 17 residues. Per germline, CDR1 SGHAT and CDR2 FQNNGV. The DNA of the CDR3 is TGTGCCAGCAGCTTACGGCAGGGAACCCCACTGTTCAACGAGCAGTACTTC. This encodes CASSLRQGTPLFNEQYF. The whole variable domain, filled in from reference TRBV11-2 and TRBJ2-7, reads EAGVAQSPRYKIIEKRQSVAFWCNPISGHATLYWYQQILGQGPKLLIQFQNNGVVDDSQLPKDRFSAERLKGVDSTLKIQPAKLEDSAVYLCASSLRQGTPLFNEQYFGPGTRLTVT.

In its sample, this clone was seen once. The V gene is TRBV7-9, the J gene TRBJ1-1; 11 positions agree with TRBD1. Germline values: CDR1 SEHNR, CDR2 FQNEAQ (reference sequence). The junction had 9 bases not matched to a gene; V was cut back by 5 bases and J by 4 bases. CDR3 length equals 16 residues. CDR3 nucleotide sequence: TGTGCCAGCAGCCCGAGGGACGGGACAGGGGGCACTGAAGCTTTCTTT. Its translation is CASSPRDGTGGTEAFF.

V and J are TRBV9 and TRBJ2-7; possible D gene TRBD1, 6 bases. V was clipped by 3 bases and J by 0 bases, with 10 bases between them. Germline loops: CDR1 SGDLS, CDR2 YYNGEE. The CDR3 spans 14 residues. The CDR3 is CASSATGSSYEQYF. The CDR3 DNA reads TGTGCCAGCAGCGCCACAGGGTCCTCCTACGAGCAGTACTTC. The complete variable domain, with remaining parts taken from reference TRBV9 and TRBJ2-7, reads DSGVTQTPKHLITATGQRVTLRCSPRSGDLSVYWYQQSLDQGLQFLIQYYNGEERAKGNILERFSAQQFPDLHSELNLSSLELGDSALYFCASSATGSSYEQYFGPGTRLTVT.

In its sample, this clone was seen once. One junction end disagrees with the germline gene, perhaps due to a read error. The V and J genes are TRBV7-2 and TRBJ2-5; the match to TRBD2 covers 12 bases. The length of the CDR3 is 16 residues. In germline, CDR1 is SGHTA, CDR2 FQGNSA. CDR3 in DNA: TGTGCCAGCAGCCCGTGGACTAGCGGGGACCAGGAGACCCAGTACTTC. Translation: CASSPWTSGDQETQYF.

A few counts support this clone. The chain has TRBV5-6 and TRBJ1-1; 12 bases fit TRBD1. The V and J ends lost 0 bases and 5 bases, in that order; junction bases with no gene match: 8. This CDR3 contains 17 residues. Germline V CDR1 and CDR2: SGHDT, YYEEEE. This chain's CDR3 is CASSLDLPGQGATEAFF. As DNA, the CDR3 is TGTGCCAGCAGCTTGGACCTCCCGGGACAGGGGGCGACTGAAGCTTTCTTT.

The rearrangement links TRBV2 to TRBJ1-5; perhaps TRBD1 as D (6 bases). The CDR3 loop spans 15 amino acids. The V end lost 8 bases, the J end lost 4 bases, and 18 bases lay between the germline ends. From germline, CDR1 is SNHLY and CDR2 FYNNEI. CDR3 protein: CASRGDIRWNQPQHF. The CDR3 DNA reads TGTGCCAGCCGAGGGGACATTCGATGGAATCAGCCCCAGCATTTT.

This chain joins TRBV9 and TRBJ1-2; 7 bases align to TRBD1. CDR1 is SGDLS and CDR2 is YYNGEE in the germline V gene. Unmatched junction bases numbered 3, after V lost 3 bases and J lost 1 base. The CDR3 is 14 amino acids. The CDR3 nucleotides are TGTGCCAGCAGCGGACAGGGCAGTAACTATGGCTACACCTTC. Amino acids: CASSGQGSNYGYTF.

CDR3 amino acids: CASTLYGTSGGETQYF. CDR3 bases: TGCGCCAGCACCTTATACGGGACATCGGGTGGAGAGACCCAGTACTTC. The genes are TRBV5-1 and TRBJ2-5, with D possibly TRBD1 on 6 matching bases. The CDR3 has 16 amino acids. In germline, CDR1 is SGHRS, CDR2 YFSETQ. V lost 6 bases and J lost 4, with 22 bases in between.

This chain links TRBV12-5 with TRBJ2-7; TRBD1 agrees at 8 bases. From germline, CDR1 is LGHNT and CDR2 FRNRAP. V trimming: 3 bases; J trimming: 2 bases; junction bases outside the gene matches: 15. This CDR3 has 18 residues. The CDR3 here is CASGFPPRGQGGTYEQYF. The CDR3 bases are TGTGCTAGTGGTTTCCCCCCCCGCGGACAGGGCGGCACCTACGAGCAGTACTTC. The full variable domain, with the rest looked up from reference TRBV12-5 and TRBJ2-7, is DARVTQTPRHKVTEMGQEVTMRCQPILGHNTVFWYRQTMMQGLELLAYFRNRAPLDDSGMPKDRFSAEMPDATLATLKIQPSEPRDSAVYFCASGFPPRGQGGTYEQYFGPGTRLTVT.

Only a few counts were recorded for this clone. The gene calls are TRBV29-1 and TRBJ2-1, with 14 bases aligning to TRBD2. J lost 4 bases, V lost 7 bases, and 15 bases had no gene match. Germline V gene lookup returns CDR1 SQVTM and CDR2 ANQGSEA. The CDR3 consists of 18 residues. The CDR3 loop is CSGQFGLAGGKWYNEQFF. The CDR3 DNA reads as TGCAGCGGACAGTTTGGACTAGCGGGGGGAAAGTGGTACAATGAGCAGTTCTTC.

The chain combines TRBV6-1 with TRBJ1-2; D is perhaps TRBD1 (6 bases). The V gene lost 4 bases and the J gene lost 6 bases, with 12 bases spanning the gap. Germline CDR1 is MNHNS and CDR2 is SASEGT. CDR3 length equals 13 residues. The CDR3 sequence is CASSAGEGDGYTF. As DNA, the CDR3 is TGTGCCAGCAGTGCAGGGGAAGGGGATGGCTACACCTTC.

V is TRBV15 and J is TRBJ1-6; 8 nucleotides align to TRBD1. CDR1 is LNHNV, CDR2 YYDKDF, per germline (reference sequence). V shed 6 bases and J 0 bases; nucleotides not matched to a gene: 10. This CDR3 is built from 18 residues. This CDR3 is CATRPSQGASSYNSPLHF. The CDR3 nucleotides read TGTGCCACCAGGCCGTCTCAGGGGGCGAGCTCCTATAATTCACCCCTCCACTTT.

The chain recombines TRBV4-1 with TRBJ2-7; possibly TRBD1 for D (5 bases). The CDR3 has 14 amino acids. V was trimmed by 4 bases and J by 0 bases, leaving 10 bases between them. From germline, CDR1 is MGHRA and CDR2 YSYEKL. CDR3 nucleotides: TGCGCCAGCAGCCCTCGACAGTCCTCCTACGAGCAGTACTTC. As protein: CASSPRQSSYEQYF.

This clone has just a few counts. J is TRBJ2-2 and V is TRBV11-3; D remains ambiguous. Trimming took off 3 bases at V and 0 bases at J, with 8 bases between the two ends. In germline, CDR1 is SGHNT, CDR2 YENEEA. The CDR3 spans 15 residues. The CDR3 bases are TGTGCCAGCAGCTTGCCAGATGCGAACACCGGGGAGCTGTTTTTT. Translating it yields CASSLPDANTGELFF.

The chain employs TRBV6-5 and TRBJ2-3; D may be TRBD1 (6 bases). The CDR3 has 16 amino acids. Germline-derived CDR1 and CDR2 are MNHEY and SVGAGI. V was pared by 2 bases and J by 0 bases, with 12 bases between. CDR3 protein: CASSYMAGVSTDTQYF. The CDR3 DNA follows: TGTGCCAGCAGTTACATGGCAGGGGTTAGCACAGATACGCAGTATTTT.

The genes are TRBV29-1 and TRBJ2-7, with D unclear. V was pared by 7 bases and J by 2 bases, with 12 bases between. The germline gives CDR1 SQVTM, CDR2 ANQGSEA. The CDR3 loop spans 12 amino acids. The DNA for the CDR3 is TGCAGCGCCTTCGGAGAAACCTACGAGCAGTACTTC. Translation gives CSAFGETYEQYF.

This clone turned up a few times. The chain carries TRBV4-1 and TRBJ1-2, with 8 bases that match TRBD1. The CDR3 is 14 amino acids. CDR1 is MGHRA, CDR2 YSYEKL, per germline. Trimming at V came to 1 base and at J to 5 bases, leaving 3 bases not matched to a gene. The chain's CDR3 is CASSQGTGWYGYTF. CDR3 coding DNA: TGCGCCAGCAGCCAAGGGACAGGGTGGTATGGCTACACCTTC.

The rearrangement uses TRBV7-9 and TRBJ1-1, with a tentative D call TRBD1 (5 bases). The CDR3 sequence is 16 residues long. Trimming shortened V by 1 base and J by 1 base, and 13 bases separated the two germline ends. Per the germline V gene, CDR1 is SEHNR and CDR2 is FQNEAQ (reference sequence). The CDR3 nucleotides are TGTGCCAGCAGCTTAGAGTTCCGGCAGGGGAACACTGAAGCTTTCTTT. It translates to CASSLEFRQGNTEAFF.

This clone was picked up a small number of times. The CDR3 DNA follows: TGTGCCAGCAGCACACCGGTGGGGGCTGGGGGAAACACCATATATTTT. It translates to CASSTPVGAGGNTIYF. The chain carries TRBV7-6 and TRBJ1-3; a weak D match, TRBD1 (6 bases). Germline CDR1 and CDR2: SGHVS and FNYEAQ. CDR3 length: 16 amino acids. V was cut by 5 bases and J by 4 bases, with 18 bases left in between.

About this clone: The junction differs from germline at one of its ends, possibly a read error. The chain combines TRBV7-7 with TRBJ2-1; no reliable D call. Germline assignment: CDR1 SSHAT and CDR2 FNYEAQ (reference sequence). This CDR3 has 13 residues. The DNA of the CDR3 is TGTGCTAGCAGCTGGGCCCCCAACAATGAGCAGTTCTTC. Its translation: CASSWAPNNEQFF.

The chain has TRBV2 and TRBJ1-6; 9 nucleotides align to TRBD1. The CDR3 is 14 amino acids. The ends lost 4 bases at V and 10 bases at J; junction bases unmatched: 5. CDR1 SNHLY and CDR2 FYNNEI come from the germline V gene. The CDR3 here is CASSAGQGGSPLHF. CDR3 in DNA: TGTGCCAGCAGTGCGGGACAGGGAGGGTCACCCCTCCACTTT.

This clone was seen a handful of times. The chain recombines TRBV4-2 with TRBJ2-2; tentatively, D is TRBD1 (6 bases). V gave up 5 bases and J gave up 3 bases, with 22 bases separating them. Germline values: CDR1 LGHNA, CDR2 YNFKEQ. This CDR3 spans 18 amino acids. The CDR3 spells CASSYSQGTSSDTGELFF. The CDR3, as DNA: TGTGCCAGCAGCTACTCACAGGGAACCTCGAGCGACACCGGGGAGCTGTTTTTT.

The chain employs TRBV7-9 and TRBJ2-3; D is possibly TRBD2 (7 bases). There are 16 residues in the CDR3. Trimming stripped 1 base from V and 2 bases from J, with 13 bases between. The germline V gene has CDR1 SEHNR and CDR2 FQNEAQ (reference sequence). The CDR3 nucleotides read TGTGCCAGCAGCTTAGGGCGGGGGCTCGCCACAGATACGCAGTATTTT. Protein product: CASSLGRGLATDTQYF.

This clone was seen a handful of times. The V call is TRBV7-2, the J call TRBJ2-7; D might be TRBD2 (5 bases). V lost 1 base and J lost 2, with 15 bases in between. Germline V gene data show CDR1 as SGHTA and CDR2 as FQGNSA. The CDR3 consists of 16 residues. In DNA form, the CDR3 reads TGTGCCAGCAGCTTAGATTGGTCAGGAGGTACCTACGAGCAGTACTTC. Translating it yields CASSLDWSGGTYEQYF.

There are a few counts of this clone. The rearrangement uses TRBV4-1 and TRBJ2-3, with 14 nucleotides matching TRBD2. There are 18 residues in the CDR3. V was pared by 6 bases and J by 0 bases, with 8 bases of the junction left unmatched. Germline V gene sequence: CDR1 MGHRA, CDR2 YSYEKL. The CDR3 protein is CASSSWTSGGTSTDTQYF. The CDR3 bases are TGCGCCAGCAGTAGTTGGACTAGCGGGGGGACTAGCACAGATACGCAGTATTTT.

This clone was seen a few times. V and J are TRBV7-6 and TRBJ1-1, with D tentatively TRBD1 (5 bases). CDR1 and CDR2 (germline): SGHVS, FNYEAQ. The CDR3 runs 15 residues. V lost 5 bases and J lost 2, with 15 bases in between. The CDR3 DNA reads as TGTGCCAGCAGCCCATTCACGGGGGGTAACACTGAAGCTTTCTTT. Amino acids: CASSPFTGGNTEAFF.

This clone was observed a handful of times. The V and J genes are TRBV4-2 and TRBJ1-3; TRBD1 is a possible D gene (5 bases). The V gene lost 3 bases and the J gene lost 0 bases, with 12 bases spanning the gap. The CDR3 covers 16 residues. Germline V CDR1 and CDR2: LGHNA, YNFKEQ. The CDR3 reads CASSQGGGSSGNTIYF. The CDR3 DNA reads as TGTGCCAGCAGCCAGGGGGGGGGAAGCTCTGGAAACACCATATATTTT.